A selection of T cell receptor beta chains follows, all from one sample in a study of control samples from healthy donors and cancer patients. The protocol was immunoSEQ multiplex PCR, while the TCRdb copy is restricted to in-frame clones and leaves out a portion. The table lists 15,000 or so clones, about 90% of them singletons. Material: PBMCs. Receptors originate from a woman aged 70-85 years with colorectal cancer. CDR3s include the opening cysteine and the closing phenylalanine or tryptophan. D genes are given only for firm matches. Some rows have no size entry. The others give once, few or many, or a class for an expanded clone.

len: 13
abundance: NA
v_gene: TRBV5-8
j_gene: TRBJ2-1
d_gene: NA
CDR3nt: TGTGCCAGCAGCTTGGTCGGCGACAATGAGCAGTTCTTC
CDR3aa: CASSLVGDNEQFF

len: 19
abundance: NA
v_gene: TRBV2
j_gene: TRBJ2-1
d_gene: NA
CDR3nt: TGTGCCAGCAGTGAACCCGTCAAGGGGGGGTCTGGGGCTTACAATGAGCAGTTCTTC
CDR3aa: CASSEPVKGGSGAYNEQFF

len: 14
abundance: NA
v_gene: TRBV7-3
j_gene: TRBJ2-3
d_gene: NA
CDR3nt: TGTGCCAGCAGCAGCTCTAGTAACACAGATACGCAGTATTTT
CDR3aa: CASSSSSNTDTQYF

len: 13
abundance: NA
v_gene: TRBV4-1
j_gene: TRBJ1-2
d_gene: NA
CDR3nt: TGCGCCAGCAGCCAAGGGTCGTCTGCTGGCTACACCTTC
CDR3aa: CASSQGSSAGYTF

len: 15
abundance: NA
v_gene: TRBV4-3
j_gene: TRBJ2-4
d_gene: TRBD2
CDR3nt: TGCGCCAGCAGCCAAGAGGGCGGGAGTACGAACATTCAGTACTTC
CDR3aa: CASSQEGGSTNIQYF

len: 14
abundance: NA
v_gene: TRBV5-1
j_gene: TRBJ2-7
d_gene: NA
CDR3nt: TGCGCCAGCAGCTTGCGGGGGTCCACCTACGAGCAGTACTTC
CDR3aa: CASSLRGSTYEQYF

len: 13
abundance: few
v_gene: TRBV30
j_gene: TRBJ2-7
d_gene: TRBD1
CDR3nt: TGTGCCTGGAAAAGAACAGGGGGCGCGGAGCAGTACTTC
CDR3aa: CAWKRTGGAEQYF

len: 19
abundance: NA
v_gene: TRBV3-1/TRBV3-2
j_gene: TRBJ2-6
d_gene: TRBD1
CDR3nt: TGTGCCAGCAGCCTTATCCCGGGACAGGGAGTCTCCGGGGCCAACGTCCTGACTTTC
CDR3aa: CASSLIPGQGVSGANVLTF

len: 14
abundance: NA
v_gene: TRBV6-2/TRBV6-3
j_gene: TRBJ2-7
d_gene: NA
CDR3nt: TGTGCCAGCAGTTACACCGGGACCCGGGGGGAGCAGTACTTC
CDR3aa: CASSYTGTRGEQYF

len: 15
abundance: NA
v_gene: TRBV24-1
j_gene: TRBJ2-3
d_gene: NA
CDR3nt: TGTGCCACCAGTGATTTCGGGCGAGACACAGATACGCAGTATTTT
CDR3aa: CATSDFGRDTDTQYF

len: 20
abundance: NA
v_gene: TRBV14
j_gene: TRBJ2-1
d_gene: TRBD2
CDR3nt: TGTGCCAGCAGCCAAGATCTCCGGACTAGCGGGAGGGCGGGGAAGTGGGAGCAGTTCTTC
CDR3aa: CASSQDLRTSGRAGKWEQFF

len: 11
abundance: few
v_gene: TRBV29-1
j_gene: TRBJ1-2
d_gene: NA
CDR3nt: TGCAGCGTTCGGACAGACTATGGCTACACCTTC
CDR3aa: CSVRTDYGYTF

len: 17
abundance: NA
v_gene: TRBV3-1/TRBV3-2
j_gene: TRBJ2-4
d_gene: TRBD1
CDR3nt: TGTGCCAGCAGCGACGACAGGGTTTCGTTGGGCAAAAACATTCAGTACTTC
CDR3aa: CASSDDRVSLGKNIQYF

len: 15
abundance: NA
v_gene: TRBV7-2
j_gene: TRBJ2-2
d_gene: NA
CDR3nt: TGTGCCAGCAGCCCCGTTGGGGGGCCGGGGGGGGAGCTGTTTTTT
CDR3aa: CASSPVGGPGGELFF

len: 15
abundance: NA
v_gene: TRBV6-2/TRBV6-3
j_gene: TRBJ1-5
d_gene: NA
CDR3nt: TGTGCCAGCAGTGGACCGATTTATAGCAATCAGCCCCAGCATTTT
CDR3aa: CASSGPIYSNQPQHF

len: 15
abundance: once
v_gene: TRBV7-9
j_gene: TRBJ2-6
d_gene: NA
CDR3nt: TGTGCCAGCACCTCGGGGTGGCCTGGGGCCAACGTCCTGACTTTC
CDR3aa: CASTSGWPGANVLTF

len: 15
abundance: NA
v_gene: TRBV15
j_gene: TRBJ1-4
d_gene: NA
CDR3nt: TGTGCCACCAGCAGAGATAGAGCAGGGAATGAAAAACTGTTTTTT
CDR3aa: CATSRDRAGNEKLFF

len: 16
abundance: NA
v_gene: TRBV3-1/TRBV3-2
j_gene: TRBJ2-7
d_gene: TRBD2
CDR3nt: TGTGCCAGCAGCCAAGTAGCGGGGGGGCGTCCCTACGAGCAGTACTTC
CDR3aa: CASSQVAGGRPYEQYF

len: 13
abundance: NA
v_gene: TRBV3-1/TRBV3-2
j_gene: TRBJ1-1
d_gene: NA
CDR3nt: TGTGCCAGCAGCCAAGAAGCGTCGGTATTCGCTTTCTTT
CDR3aa: CASSQEASVFAFF

len: 13
abundance: NA
v_gene: TRBV29-1
j_gene: TRBJ2-1
d_gene: TRBD2
CDR3nt: TGCAGCGTTGAAACGGCTAGCGGGAGGGAACAGTTCTTC
CDR3aa: CSVETASGREQFF

len: 15
abundance: NA
v_gene: TRBV13
j_gene: TRBJ2-1
d_gene: NA
CDR3nt: TGTGCCAGCAGCTCGGGGACCGGGACCTACAATGAGCAGTTCTTC
CDR3aa: CASSSGTGTYNEQFF

len: 14
abundance: NA
v_gene: TRBV4-2
j_gene: TRBJ2-5
d_gene: TRBD1
CDR3nt: TGTGCCAGCAGCTCACCGGGACAGCAAGAGACCCAGTACTTC
CDR3aa: CASSSPGQQETQYF

len: 13
abundance: NA
v_gene: TRBV10-2
j_gene: TRBJ1-1
d_gene: NA
CDR3nt: TGCGCCAGCAGTGAGGAAGGAGACACTGAAGCTTTCTTT
CDR3aa: CASSEEGDTEAFF

len: 15
abundance: NA
v_gene: TRBV5-1
j_gene: TRBJ2-5
d_gene: NA
CDR3nt: TGCGCCAGCAATCCGGGGGACCCCAGACAGGAGACCCAGTACTTC
CDR3aa: CASNPGDPRQETQYF

len: 14
abundance: NA
v_gene: TRBV18
j_gene: TRBJ2-5
d_gene: NA
CDR3nt: TGTGCCAGCTCACCACCAGAGACAGGAGAGACCCAGTACTTC
CDR3aa: CASSPPETGETQYF

len: 14
abundance: few
v_gene: TRBV10-3
j_gene: TRBJ2-5
d_gene: TRBD1
CDR3nt: TGTGCCATCAGTGAGGGACAGGACCAAGAGACCCAGTACTTC
CDR3aa: CAISEGQDQETQYF

len: 15
abundance: NA
v_gene: TRBV4-3
j_gene: TRBJ1-1
d_gene: TRBD1
CDR3nt: TGCGCCAGCAGCCAAGATTTGCAGGGGGGGACTGAAGCTTTCTTT
CDR3aa: CASSQDLQGGTEAFF

len: 14
abundance: once
v_gene: TRBV30
j_gene: TRBJ1-4
d_gene: NA
CDR3nt: TGTGCCTGGAGTGTGGGGGGTTATAATGAAAAACTGTTTTTT
CDR3aa: CAWSVGGYNEKLFF

len: 14
abundance: NA
v_gene: TRBV24-1
j_gene: TRBJ1-2
d_gene: NA
CDR3nt: TGTGCCACCAGTCGTGGGGGGAAGTACTATGGCTACACCTTC
CDR3aa: CATSRGGKYYGYTF

len: 14
abundance: NA
v_gene: TRBV5-5
j_gene: TRBJ1-2
d_gene: TRBD1
CDR3nt: TGTGCCAGCAGCAAAGGACAGGGCTCCTATGGCTACACCTTC
CDR3aa: CASSKGQGSYGYTF

len: 16
abundance: NA
v_gene: TRBV15
j_gene: TRBJ1-2
d_gene: NA
CDR3nt: TGTGCCACCAGCAGAGGCCCCTTATCGACAGACTATGGCTACACCTTC
CDR3aa: CATSRGPLSTDYGYTF

len: 15
abundance: NA
v_gene: TRBV9
j_gene: TRBJ2-7
d_gene: NA
CDR3nt: TGTGCCAGCAGCGTATCAGGCGGTAGCTCCTACGAGCAGTACTTC
CDR3aa: CASSVSGGSSYEQYF

len: 13
abundance: NA
v_gene: TRBV14
j_gene: TRBJ1-2
d_gene: NA
CDR3nt: TGTGCCAGCAGCCAAGACAGGGTGGGCGGCTACACCTTC
CDR3aa: CASSQDRVGGYTF

len: 15
abundance: few
v_gene: TRBV7-5
j_gene: TRBJ1-3
d_gene: NA
CDR3nt: TGTGCCAGAAGCTTAGTGCCAGACTCTGGAAACACCATATATTTT
CDR3aa: CARSLVPDSGNTIYF

len: 17
abundance: NA
v_gene: TRBV10-3
j_gene: TRBJ2-1
d_gene: NA
CDR3nt: TGTGCCATCAGTGAGGCTTGGGGGCTAGAGTCCTACAATGAGCAGTTCTTC
CDR3aa: CAISEAWGLESYNEQFF

len: 14
abundance: few
v_gene: TRBV7-2
j_gene: TRBJ1-6
d_gene: NA
CDR3nt: TGTGCCAGCAGCCCCGGGACATCACATTCACCCCTCCACTTT
CDR3aa: CASSPGTSHSPLHF

len: 12
abundance: NA
v_gene: TRBV5-5
j_gene: TRBJ1-2
d_gene: NA
CDR3nt: TGTGCCAGCAGCCCGGGGACAAATGGCTACACCTTC
CDR3aa: CASSPGTNGYTF

len: 15
abundance: NA
v_gene: TRBV30
j_gene: TRBJ1-4
d_gene: TRBD1
CDR3nt: TGTGCCTGGAGTTACAGGGGGCGCGGTAATGAAAAACTGTTTTTT
CDR3aa: CAWSYRGRGNEKLFF

len: 14
abundance: NA
v_gene: TRBV25-1
j_gene: TRBJ2-7
d_gene: NA
CDR3nt: TGTGCCAGCAGTCCCTGGGGCACCTCCTACGAGCAGTACTTC
CDR3aa: CASSPWGTSYEQYF

len: 14
abundance: once
v_gene: TRBV6-5
j_gene: TRBJ1-1
d_gene: NA
CDR3nt: TGTGCCAGCAGGTATCGGGACGGAAACACTGAAGCTTTCTTT
CDR3aa: CASRYRDGNTEAFF

len: 16
abundance: NA
v_gene: TRBV7-2
j_gene: TRBJ2-3
d_gene: TRBD2
CDR3nt: TGTGCCAGCAGCGCGGGGGGGCAGGGGGGCACAGATACGCAGTATTTT
CDR3aa: CASSAGGQGGTDTQYF

len: 15
abundance: NA
v_gene: TRBV5-1
j_gene: TRBJ1-2
d_gene: NA
CDR3nt: TGCGCCAGCAGCTTCTACGACAGACTTAACTATGGCTACACCTTC
CDR3aa: CASSFYDRLNYGYTF

len: 14
abundance: NA
v_gene: TRBV18
j_gene: TRBJ1-3
d_gene: NA
CDR3nt: TGTGCCAGCTCACCCCAGGGTTATGGAAACACCATATATTTT
CDR3aa: CASSPQGYGNTIYF

len: 16
abundance: NA
v_gene: TRBV7-9
j_gene: TRBJ1-3
d_gene: NA
CDR3nt: TGTGCCAGCAGCTTCCTCTTGGGGGGTGCTGGAAACACCATATATTTT
CDR3aa: CASSFLLGGAGNTIYF

len: 10
abundance: NA
v_gene: TRBV6-5
j_gene: TRBJ2-5
d_gene: NA
CDR3nt: TGTGCCAGGATCCAAGAGACCCAGTACTTC
CDR3aa: CARIQETQYF

len: 14
abundance: NA
v_gene: TRBV7-9
j_gene: TRBJ1-1
d_gene: TRBD1
CDR3nt: TGTGCCAGCAGCTTAGAGGCCAGGGGGGGTGGGGCTTTCTTT
CDR3aa: CASSLEARGGGAFF

len: 14
abundance: NA
v_gene: TRBV11-3
j_gene: TRBJ2-7
d_gene: NA
CDR3nt: TGTGCCAGCAGCTTAGAGCGTCAAGAGTACGAGCAGTACTTC
CDR3aa: CASSLERQEYEQYF

len: 15
abundance: NA
v_gene: TRBV29-1
j_gene: TRBJ2-3
d_gene: TRBD2
CDR3nt: TGCAGCGTAAACAGACTAGCGGGAGTCACAGATACGCAGTATTTT
CDR3aa: CSVNRLAGVTDTQYF

len: 13
abundance: NA
v_gene: TRBV19
j_gene: TRBJ1-5
d_gene: TRBD1
CDR3nt: TGTGCCAGTAATCAGGGGGTTTATCAGCCCCAGCATTTT
CDR3aa: CASNQGVYQPQHF

len: 19
abundance: NA
v_gene: TRBV15
j_gene: TRBJ2-3
d_gene: TRBD2
CDR3nt: TGTGCCACCAGCGGCCTCAGCGTCTCTAGCGGGGGGGTGACAGATACGCAGTATTTT
CDR3aa: CATSGLSVSSGGVTDTQYF

len: 15
abundance: NA
v_gene: TRBV4-3
j_gene: TRBJ2-3
d_gene: NA
CDR3nt: TGCGCCAGCAGCCAAGGGACCTGGCAGGCAGATACGCAGTATTTT
CDR3aa: CASSQGTWQADTQYF

len: 15
abundance: few
v_gene: TRBV5-8
j_gene: TRBJ1-3
d_gene: NA
CDR3nt: TGTGCCAGCAGCCCCATGGGGACCTCTGGAAACACCATATATTTT
CDR3aa: CASSPMGTSGNTIYF

len: 14
abundance: NA
v_gene: TRBV7-2
j_gene: TRBJ1-2
d_gene: NA
CDR3nt: TGTGCCAGCAGCGGAGACGGGGGCCACTATGGCTACACCTTC
CDR3aa: CASSGDGGHYGYTF

len: 16
abundance: NA
v_gene: TRBV4-1
j_gene: TRBJ2-3
d_gene: TRBD2
CDR3nt: TGCGCCAGCAGGCCACAGGGCGGGAGGAGCACAGATACGCAGTATTTT
CDR3aa: CASRPQGGRSTDTQYF